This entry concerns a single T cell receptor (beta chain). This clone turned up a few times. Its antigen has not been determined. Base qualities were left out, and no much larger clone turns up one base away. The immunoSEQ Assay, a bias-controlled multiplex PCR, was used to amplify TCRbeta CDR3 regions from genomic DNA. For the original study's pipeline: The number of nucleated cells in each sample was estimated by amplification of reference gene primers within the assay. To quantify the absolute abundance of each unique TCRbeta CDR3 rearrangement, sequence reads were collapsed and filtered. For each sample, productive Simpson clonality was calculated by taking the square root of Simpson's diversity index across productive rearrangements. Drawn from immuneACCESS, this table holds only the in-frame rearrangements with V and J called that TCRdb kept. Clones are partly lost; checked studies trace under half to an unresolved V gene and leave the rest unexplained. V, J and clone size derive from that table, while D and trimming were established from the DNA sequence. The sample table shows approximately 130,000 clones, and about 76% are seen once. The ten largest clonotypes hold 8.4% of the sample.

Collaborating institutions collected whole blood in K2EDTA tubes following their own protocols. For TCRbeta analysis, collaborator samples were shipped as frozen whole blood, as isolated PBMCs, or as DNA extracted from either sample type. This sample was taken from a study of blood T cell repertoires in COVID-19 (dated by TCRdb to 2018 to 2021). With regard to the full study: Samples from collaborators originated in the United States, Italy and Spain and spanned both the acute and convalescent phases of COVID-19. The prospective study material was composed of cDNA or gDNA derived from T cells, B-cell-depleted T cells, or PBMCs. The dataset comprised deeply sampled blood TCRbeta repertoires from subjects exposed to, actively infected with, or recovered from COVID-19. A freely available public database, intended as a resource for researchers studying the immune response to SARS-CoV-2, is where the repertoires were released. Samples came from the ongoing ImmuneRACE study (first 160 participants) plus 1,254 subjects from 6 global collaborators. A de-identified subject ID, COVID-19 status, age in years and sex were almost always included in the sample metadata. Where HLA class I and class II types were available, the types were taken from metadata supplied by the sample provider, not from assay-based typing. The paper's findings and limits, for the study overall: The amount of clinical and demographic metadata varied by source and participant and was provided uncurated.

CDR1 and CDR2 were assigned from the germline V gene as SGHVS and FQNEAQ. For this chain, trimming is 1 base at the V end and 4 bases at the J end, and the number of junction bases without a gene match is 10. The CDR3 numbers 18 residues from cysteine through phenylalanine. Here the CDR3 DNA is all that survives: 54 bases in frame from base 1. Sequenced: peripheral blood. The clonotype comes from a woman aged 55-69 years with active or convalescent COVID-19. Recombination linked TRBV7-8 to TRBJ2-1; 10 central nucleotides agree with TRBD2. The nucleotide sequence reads TGTGCCAGCAGCTTAGTGTGGTCTAGCGGGGGAGGTTACAATGAGCAGTTCTTC. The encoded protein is CASSLVWSSGGGYNEQFF.